The present TCR beta chain was sequenced within a study of T cells in Graves' hyperthyroidism and ophthalmopathy. Study details: Specimen type is peripheral blood, collected at initial diagnosis prior to any treatment.

Amplification of TCR beta CDR3 regions used RNA as the template. During a first-round RT-PCR of the TCR CDR3, the HTBI primer set was used. Each CDR3 protein gets one entry after TCRdb re-called the multiplex PCR reads with MiXCR. The sample holds more than 550,000 distinct CDR3 sequences, roughly 20% seen once. This clonotype was recorded at least ten times. No antigen is known for it. Diagnostic decisions used clinical symptoms, serum thyroxine and TRAb, thyroid ultrasound and orbital computed tomography. Fresh peripheral blood, around 10 ml of it, supplied the PBMCs. Points from the study as a whole: A 13 V-J signature model discriminated ophthalmopathy versus stable hyperthyroidism.

CDR1 is SGHTS and CDR2 is YDEGEE in the germline V gene. The CDR3 totals 15 residues. Germline trimming cut 2 bases from V and 2 bases from J; bases unmatched to any gene: 4. J is TRBJ2-3 and V is TRBV5-8; TRBD2 matches 8 bases. The clonotype comes from a woman aged 45-65 years with Graves' hyperthyroidism that later progressed to Graves' ophthalmopathy. Sequencing used blood. CDR3 nucleotide sequence: TGTGCCAGCAGCTTCGGCGGGGGGCCCACAGATACGCAGTATTTT. Its translation is CASSFGGGPTDTQYF. Supplemented by reference TRBV5-8 and TRBJ2-3, the full variable domain reads EAGVTQSPTHLIKTRGQQATLRCSPISGHTSVYWYQQALGLGLQFLLWYDEGEERNRGNFPPRFSGRQFPNYSSELNVNALELEDSALYLCASSFGGGPTDTQYFGPGTRLTVL.